This TCR beta chain was observed in a study of PD-1 blockade in classical Hodgkin lymphoma. No patient escaped relapse after autologous stem cell transplantation, and brentuximab vedotin exposure varied. Classifying best responses yielded complete response, partial response or progressive disease. General study results and limits: Newly diagnosed patients reportedly had lower baseline TCR diversity than healthy donors. Complete responders entered with baseline diversity on par with newly diagnosed patients, the results showed. Repertoire differences lack defined causes, possibly disease activity or prior therapy.

The protocol was immunoSEQ multiplex PCR, while the TCRdb copy is restricted to in-frame clones and leaves out a portion. The table has some 96,000 clones, about four fifths seen once. As concerns this clone: The target antigen is unknown.

Germline values: CDR1 SEHNR, CDR2 FQNEAQ (reference sequence). The V segment lost 7 bases and the J segment 3 bases; nucleotides outside the gene matches: 9. The length of the CDR3 is 16 residues. Material: peripheral blood mononuclear cells (PBMCs), obtained before the second cycle of nivolumab. The chain carries TRBV7-9 and TRBJ1-1, with 12 positions matching TRBD1. The receptor was derived from a human donor with classical Hodgkin lymphoma. The chain's CDR3 is CASNAGQGAGDTEAFF. Here the CDR3 DNA reads TGTGCCAGCAATGCGGGACAGGGGGCCGGAGACACTGAAGCTTTCTTT. Full variable domain (missing parts from reference TRBV7-9 and TRBJ1-1): DTGVSQNPRHKITKRGQNVTFRCDPISEHNRLYWYRQTLGQGPEFLTYFQNEAQLEKSRLLSDRFSAERPKGSFSTLEIQRTEQGDSAMYLCASNAGQGAGDTEAFFGQGTRLTVV.